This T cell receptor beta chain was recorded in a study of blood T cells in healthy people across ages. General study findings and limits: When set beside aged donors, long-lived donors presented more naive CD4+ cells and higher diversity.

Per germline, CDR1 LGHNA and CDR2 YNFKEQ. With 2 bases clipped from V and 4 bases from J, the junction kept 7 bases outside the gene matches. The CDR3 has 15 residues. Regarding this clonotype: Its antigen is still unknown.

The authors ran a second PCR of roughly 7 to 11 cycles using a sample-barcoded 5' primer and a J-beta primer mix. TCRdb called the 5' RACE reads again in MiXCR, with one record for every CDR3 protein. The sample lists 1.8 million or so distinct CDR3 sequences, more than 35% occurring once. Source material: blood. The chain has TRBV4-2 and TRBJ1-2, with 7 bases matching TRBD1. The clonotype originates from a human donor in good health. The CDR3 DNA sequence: TGTGCCAGCAGCCAACAGAACAGGGGAGGCTATGGCTACACCTTC. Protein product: CASSQQNRGGYGYTF.